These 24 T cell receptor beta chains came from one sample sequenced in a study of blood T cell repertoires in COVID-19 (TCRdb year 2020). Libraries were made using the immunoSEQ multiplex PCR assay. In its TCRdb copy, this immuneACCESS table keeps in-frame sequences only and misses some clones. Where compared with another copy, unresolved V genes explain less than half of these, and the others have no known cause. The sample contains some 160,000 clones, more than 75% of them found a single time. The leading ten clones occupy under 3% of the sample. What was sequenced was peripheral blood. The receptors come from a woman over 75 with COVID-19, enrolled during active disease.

This chain's CDR3 is CAISESGQHYGYTF. The CDR3 nucleotides read TGTGCCATCAGTGAGTCTGGGCAGCACTATGGCTACACCTTC. The V and J genes are TRBV10-3 and TRBJ1-2; D is uncertain. This CDR3 has 14 residues. The V end lost 0 bases, the J end lost 3 bases, and 8 bases lay between the germline ends. CDR1 and CDR2 from the germline V gene are ENHRY and SYGVKD.

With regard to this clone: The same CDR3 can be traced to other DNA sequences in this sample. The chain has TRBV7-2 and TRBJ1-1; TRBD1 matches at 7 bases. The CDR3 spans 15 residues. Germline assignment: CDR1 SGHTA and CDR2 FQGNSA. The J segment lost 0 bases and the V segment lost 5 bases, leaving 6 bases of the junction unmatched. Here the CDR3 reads CASSARQGMNTEAFF. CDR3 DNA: TGTGCCAGCAGCGCCCGACAGGGTATGAACACTGAAGCTTTCTTT.

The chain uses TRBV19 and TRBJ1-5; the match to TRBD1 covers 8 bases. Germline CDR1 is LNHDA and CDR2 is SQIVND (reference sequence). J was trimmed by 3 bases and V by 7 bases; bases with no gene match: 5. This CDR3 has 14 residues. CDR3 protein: CASTDRGNNQPQHF. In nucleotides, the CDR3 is TGTGCCAGTACTGACAGGGGAAACAATCAGCCCCAGCATTTT.

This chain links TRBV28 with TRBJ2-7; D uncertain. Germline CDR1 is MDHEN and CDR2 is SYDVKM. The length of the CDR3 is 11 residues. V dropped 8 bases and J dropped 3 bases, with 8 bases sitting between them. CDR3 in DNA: TGTGCCAGCGGGCTATACTACGAGCAGTACTTC. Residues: CASGLYYEQYF.

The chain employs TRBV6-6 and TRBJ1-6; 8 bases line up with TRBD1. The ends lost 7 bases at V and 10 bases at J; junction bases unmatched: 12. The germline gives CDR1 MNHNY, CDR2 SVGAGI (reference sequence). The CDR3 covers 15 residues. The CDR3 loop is CASTEKDREGSPLHF. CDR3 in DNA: TGTGCCAGCACCGAGAAGGACAGGGAGGGATCACCCCTCCACTTT.

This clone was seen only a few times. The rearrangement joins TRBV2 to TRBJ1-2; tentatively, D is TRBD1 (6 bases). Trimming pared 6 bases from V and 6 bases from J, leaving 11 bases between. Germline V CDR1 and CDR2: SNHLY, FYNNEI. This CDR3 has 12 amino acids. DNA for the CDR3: TGTGCCAGCAGCCGCAGGGGTCATGGCTACACCTTC. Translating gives CASSRRGHGYTF. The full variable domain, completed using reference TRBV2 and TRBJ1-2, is EPEVTQTPSHQVTQMGQEVILRCVPISNHLYFYWYRQILGQKVEFLVSFYNNEISEKSEIFDDQFSVERPDGSNFTLKIRSTKLEDSAMYFCASSRRGHGYTFGSGTRLTVV.

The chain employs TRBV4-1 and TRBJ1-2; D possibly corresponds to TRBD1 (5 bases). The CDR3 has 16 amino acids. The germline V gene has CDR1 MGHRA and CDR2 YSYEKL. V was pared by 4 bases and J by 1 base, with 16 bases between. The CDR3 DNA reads TGCGCCAGCAGCCCCAAGTTCCCAGGGCTTAACTATGGCTACACCTTC. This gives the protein CASSPKFPGLNYGYTF.

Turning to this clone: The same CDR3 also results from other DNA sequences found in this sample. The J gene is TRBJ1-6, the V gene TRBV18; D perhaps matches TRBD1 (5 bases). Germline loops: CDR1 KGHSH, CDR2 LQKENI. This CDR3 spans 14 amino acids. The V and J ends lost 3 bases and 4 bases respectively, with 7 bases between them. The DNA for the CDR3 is TGTGCCAGCTCACCTTCAGGGTATAATTCACCCCTCCACTTT. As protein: CASSPSGYNSPLHF.

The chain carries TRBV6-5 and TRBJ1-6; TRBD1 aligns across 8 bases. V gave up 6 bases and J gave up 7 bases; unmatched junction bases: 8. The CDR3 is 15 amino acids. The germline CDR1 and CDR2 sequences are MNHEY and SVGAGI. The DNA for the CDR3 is TGTGCCAGCAGAAGACAGGGGCTGTTGAATTCACCCCTCCACTTT. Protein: CASRRQGLLNSPLHF.

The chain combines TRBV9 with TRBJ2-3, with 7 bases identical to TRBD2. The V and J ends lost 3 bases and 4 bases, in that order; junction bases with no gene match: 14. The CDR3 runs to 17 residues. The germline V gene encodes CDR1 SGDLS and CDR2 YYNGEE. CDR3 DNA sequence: TGTGCCAGCAGCGCGGGAGGCCGGGGGACCAGGTCAGATACGCAGTATTTT. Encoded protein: CASSAGGRGTRSDTQYF. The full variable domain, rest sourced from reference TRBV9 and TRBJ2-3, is DSGVTQTPKHLITATGQRVTLRCSPRSGDLSVYWYQQSLDQGLQFLIQYYNGEERAKGNILERFSAQQFPDLHSELNLSSLELGDSALYFCASSAGGRGTRSDTQYFGPGTRLTVL.

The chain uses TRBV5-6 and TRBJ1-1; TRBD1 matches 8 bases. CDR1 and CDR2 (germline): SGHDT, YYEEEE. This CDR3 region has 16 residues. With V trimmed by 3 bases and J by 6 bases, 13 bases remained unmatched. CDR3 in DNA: TGTGCCAGCAGCTCAAGGACAGGGTACCTGCTAGCTGAAGCTTTCTTT. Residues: CASSSRTGYLLAEAFF.

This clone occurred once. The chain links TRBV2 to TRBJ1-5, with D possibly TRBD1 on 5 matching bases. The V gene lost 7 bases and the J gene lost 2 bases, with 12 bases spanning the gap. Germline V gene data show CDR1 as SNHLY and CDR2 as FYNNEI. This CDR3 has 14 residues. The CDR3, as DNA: TGTGCCAGCAACATGGGGGGGGGCAATCAGCCCCAGCATTTT. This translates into CASNMGGGNQPQHF.

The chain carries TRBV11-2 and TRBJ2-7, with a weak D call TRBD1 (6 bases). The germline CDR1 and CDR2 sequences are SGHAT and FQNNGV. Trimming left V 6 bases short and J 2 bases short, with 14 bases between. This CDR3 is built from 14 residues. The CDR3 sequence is CASRNLGQTYEQYF. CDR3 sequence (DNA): TGTGCCAGCAGAAATTTAGGACAGACCTACGAGCAGTACTTC.

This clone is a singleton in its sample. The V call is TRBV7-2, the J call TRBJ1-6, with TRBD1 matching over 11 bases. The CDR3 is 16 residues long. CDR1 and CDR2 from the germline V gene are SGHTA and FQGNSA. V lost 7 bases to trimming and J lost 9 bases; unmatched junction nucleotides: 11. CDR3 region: CASTETSGQGVSPLHF. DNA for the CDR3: TGTGCCAGCACCGAAACCTCGGGACAGGGGGTTTCACCCCTCCACTTT.

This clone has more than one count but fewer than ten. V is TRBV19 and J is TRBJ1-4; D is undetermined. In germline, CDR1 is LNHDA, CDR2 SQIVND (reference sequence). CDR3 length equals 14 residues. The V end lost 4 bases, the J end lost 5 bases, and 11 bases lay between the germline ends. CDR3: CASSNEGSNEKLFF. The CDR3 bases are TGTGCCAGTAGTAACGAGGGATCGAATGAAAAACTGTTTTTT.

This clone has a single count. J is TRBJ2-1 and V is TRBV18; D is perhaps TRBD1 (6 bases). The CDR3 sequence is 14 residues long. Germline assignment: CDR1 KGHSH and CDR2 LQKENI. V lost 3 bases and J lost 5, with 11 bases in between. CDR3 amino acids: CASSPGTNDNEQFF. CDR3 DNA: TGTGCCAGCTCACCGGGGACAAATGACAATGAGCAGTTCTTC.

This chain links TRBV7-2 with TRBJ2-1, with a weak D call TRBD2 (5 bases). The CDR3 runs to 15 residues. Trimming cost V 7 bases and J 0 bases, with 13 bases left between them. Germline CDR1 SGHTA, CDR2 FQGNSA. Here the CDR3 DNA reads TGTGCCAGCAACGAAGCGGCGAGCTCCTACAATGAGCAGTTCTTC. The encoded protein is CASNEAASSYNEQFF.

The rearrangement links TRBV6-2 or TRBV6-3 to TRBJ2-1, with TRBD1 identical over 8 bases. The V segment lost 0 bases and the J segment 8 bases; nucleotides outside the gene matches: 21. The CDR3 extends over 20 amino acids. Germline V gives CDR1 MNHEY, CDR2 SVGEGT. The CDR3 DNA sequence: TGTGCCAGCAGTTACTCCGGGACAGGAAAAACCGGGACTCACCGCGATGAGCAGTTCTTC. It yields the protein CASSYSGTGKTGTHRDEQFF.

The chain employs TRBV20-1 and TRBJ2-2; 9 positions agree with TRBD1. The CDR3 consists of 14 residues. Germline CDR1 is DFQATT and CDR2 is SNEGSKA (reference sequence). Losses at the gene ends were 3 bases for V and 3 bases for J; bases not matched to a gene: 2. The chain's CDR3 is CSASDRGYTGELFF. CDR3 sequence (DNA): TGCAGTGCTAGTGACAGGGGGTACACCGGGGAGCTGTTTTTT.

The CDR3: CASSSQGVVRYSNQPQHF. The CDR3 nucleotides are TGTGCCAGCAGCTCCCAGGGGGTCGTGAGATATAGCAATCAGCCCCAGCATTTT. V usage is TRBV7-8 and J usage is TRBJ1-5, with 7 nucleotides matching TRBD1. Germline values: CDR1 SGHVS, CDR2 FQNEAQ. The CDR3 consists of 18 residues. V lost 4 bases and J lost 0; bases outside the gene matches: 12.

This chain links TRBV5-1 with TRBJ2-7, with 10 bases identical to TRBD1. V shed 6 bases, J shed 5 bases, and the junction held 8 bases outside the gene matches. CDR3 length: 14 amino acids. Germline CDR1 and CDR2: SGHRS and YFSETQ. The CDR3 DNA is TGCGCCAGCACGCCCGGGACAGGGGAAAACGAGCAGTACTTC. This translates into CASTPGTGENEQYF.

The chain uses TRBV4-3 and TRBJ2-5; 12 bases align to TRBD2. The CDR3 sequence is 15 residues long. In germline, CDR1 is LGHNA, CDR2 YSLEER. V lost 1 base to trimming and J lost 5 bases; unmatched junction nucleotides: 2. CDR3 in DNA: TGCGCCAGCAGCCAAGGACTAGCGGGAGTGGAGACCCAGTACTTC. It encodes CASSQGLAGVETQYF.

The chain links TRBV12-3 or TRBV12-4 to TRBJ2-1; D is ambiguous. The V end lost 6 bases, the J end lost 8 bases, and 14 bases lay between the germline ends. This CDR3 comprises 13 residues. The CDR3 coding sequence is TGTGCCAGCAGAGACTCTTCGGGTGATGAGCAGTTCTTC. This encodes CASRDSSGDEQFF.

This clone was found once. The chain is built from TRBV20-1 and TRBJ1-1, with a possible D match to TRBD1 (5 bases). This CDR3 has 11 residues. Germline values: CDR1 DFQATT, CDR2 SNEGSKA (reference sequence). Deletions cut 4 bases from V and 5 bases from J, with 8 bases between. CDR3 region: CSAIGGTEAFF. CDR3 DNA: TGCAGTGCTATCGGGGGAACTGAAGCTTTCTTT.